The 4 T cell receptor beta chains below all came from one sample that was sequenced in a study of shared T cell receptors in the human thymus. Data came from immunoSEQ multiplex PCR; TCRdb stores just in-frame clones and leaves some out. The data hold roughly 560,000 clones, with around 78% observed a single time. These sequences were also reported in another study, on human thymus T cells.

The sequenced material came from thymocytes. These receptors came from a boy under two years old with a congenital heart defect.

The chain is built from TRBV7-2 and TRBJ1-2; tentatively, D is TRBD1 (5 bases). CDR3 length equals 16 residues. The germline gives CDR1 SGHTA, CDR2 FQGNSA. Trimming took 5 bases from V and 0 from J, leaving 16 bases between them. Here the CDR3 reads CASSPKKGYANYGYTF. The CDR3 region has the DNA TGTGCCAGCAGCCCCAAGAAGGGGTACGCTAACTATGGCTACACCTTC.

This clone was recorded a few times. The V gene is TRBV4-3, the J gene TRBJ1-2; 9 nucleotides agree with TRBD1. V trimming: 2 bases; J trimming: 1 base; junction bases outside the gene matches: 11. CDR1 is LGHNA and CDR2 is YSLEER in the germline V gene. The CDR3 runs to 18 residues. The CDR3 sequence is CASSQLTHAGQGNYGYTF. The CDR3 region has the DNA TGCGCCAGCAGCCAATTGACCCATGCGGGACAGGGTAACTATGGCTACACCTTC.

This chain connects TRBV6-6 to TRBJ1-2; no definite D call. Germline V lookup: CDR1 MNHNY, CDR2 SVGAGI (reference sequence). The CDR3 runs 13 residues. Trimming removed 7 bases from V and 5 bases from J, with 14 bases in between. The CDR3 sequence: CASTQPVWYGYTF. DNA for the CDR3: TGTGCCAGCACCCAACCGGTGTGGTATGGCTACACCTTC.

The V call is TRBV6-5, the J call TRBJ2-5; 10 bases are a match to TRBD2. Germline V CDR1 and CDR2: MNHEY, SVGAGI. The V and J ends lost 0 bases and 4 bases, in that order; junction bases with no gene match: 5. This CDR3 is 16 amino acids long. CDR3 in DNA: TGTGCCAGCAGTTACTCGTCTAGCGGGAGTCGAGAGACCCAGTACTTC. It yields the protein CASSYSSSGSRETQYF.